This T cell receptor beta chain was found in a study of T-cell reconstitution after alpha-beta-depleted transplantation in children (TCRdb year 2016). Background for the entire study: T-cell immune reconstitution after TCRalphabeta/CD19-depleted allogeneic hematopoietic cell transplantation in children was quantitatively tracked in the study by means of TCR repertoire profiling.

The CDR3 runs 16 residues from the cysteine to the phenylalanine. This entry keeps only the CDR3 DNA: 48 bases, framed from base 1. V is reduced by 4 bases and J by 3 bases, leaving a spacing of 15 bases between them. Reading the germline V gene gives CDR1 LGHNA and CDR2 YSLEER. Receptor libraries were prepared by PCR. The listed sequencing device is Illumina HiSeq 2500. TCR library preparation used molecular barcoding, with unique molecular identifiers applied to normalize quantification of the TCRbeta repertoire. TCRdb ran its own pipeline on the public reads, namely fastp trimming at Q25 and MiXCR clone calling, and kept in-frame beta chains. A single entry per CDR3 protein holds the most common genes and DNA from its merged rows. Recorded for this sample are hundreds of thousands of distinct CDR3 sequences; about an eighth of them occurred a single time. Of the sample, 4.5% to 6% falls within the top ten clones.

This clonotype was observed many times. Its recognized antigen is unknown. No much larger clone exists at a distance of one base, and base qualities are not known. Sample: PBMCs from the stem cell graft donor, taken from the stem cell graft. The rearrangement joined TRBV4-3 to TRBJ2-2, with no confidently assigned D gene. The origin of this receptor is a human donor who donated a stem cell graft to a child with combined immunodeficiency. Here is the DNA: TGCGCCAGCAGCCCTCGAAGCGTCCCCCACACCGGGGAGCTGTTTTTT. Translated, it reads CASSPRSVPHTGELFF.